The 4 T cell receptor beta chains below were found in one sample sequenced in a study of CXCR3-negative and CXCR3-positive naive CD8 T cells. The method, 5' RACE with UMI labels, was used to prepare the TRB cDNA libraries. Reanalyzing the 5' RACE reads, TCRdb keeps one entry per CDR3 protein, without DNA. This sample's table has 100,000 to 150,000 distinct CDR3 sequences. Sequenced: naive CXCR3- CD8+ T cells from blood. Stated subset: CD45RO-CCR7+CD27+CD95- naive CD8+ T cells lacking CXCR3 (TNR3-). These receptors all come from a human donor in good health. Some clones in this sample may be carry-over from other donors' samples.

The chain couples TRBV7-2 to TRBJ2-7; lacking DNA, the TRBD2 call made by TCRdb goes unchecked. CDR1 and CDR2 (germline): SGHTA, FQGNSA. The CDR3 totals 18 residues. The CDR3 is CASSFIDRAGGPSYEQYF.

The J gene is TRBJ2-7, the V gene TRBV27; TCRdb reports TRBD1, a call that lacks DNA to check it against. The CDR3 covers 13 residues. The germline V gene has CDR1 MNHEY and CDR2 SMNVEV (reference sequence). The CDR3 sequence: CASSLAQAYEQYF.

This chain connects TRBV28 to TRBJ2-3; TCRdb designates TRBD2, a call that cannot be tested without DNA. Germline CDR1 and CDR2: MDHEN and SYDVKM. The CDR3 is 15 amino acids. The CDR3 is CASSRMGGGADTQYF.

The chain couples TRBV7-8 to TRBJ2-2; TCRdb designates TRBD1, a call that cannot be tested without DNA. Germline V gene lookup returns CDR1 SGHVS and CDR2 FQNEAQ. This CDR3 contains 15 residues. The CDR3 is CASSSLEGASGELFF.